A single sample is the source of the 32 T cell receptor beta chains below, sequenced in a study of T cells in Graves' hyperthyroidism and ophthalmopathy. RNA transcripts provided the source from which TCR beta CDR3 regions were amplified. HTBI primers drove first-round RT-PCR of the TCR CDR3. TCRdb re-called the multiplex PCR reads with MiXCR, one entry per CDR3 protein. The sample includes about 380,000 distinct CDR3 sequences, roughly 18% seen only once; the top ten take less than 45%. The sequencing input was blood. All receptors derive from a man aged 18 to 29 with Graves' ophthalmopathy.

This clonotype was found many times. CDR3 protein: CASSHRALPTNEKLFF. The CDR3 bases are TGTGCCAGCAGCCACAGGGCTCTCCCAACTAATGAAAAACTGTTTTTT. The genes are TRBV3-1 and TRBJ1-4, with D perhaps TRBD1 (5 bases). V lost 3 bases and J lost 0, with 11 bases in between. This CDR3 contains 16 residues. Per the germline V gene, CDR1 is LGHDT and CDR2 is YNNKEL (reference sequence).

The rearrangement links TRBV9 to TRBJ2-7; D gene unclear. TRBJ2-1 explains the end of the DNA better; the J call may be wrong. The CDR3 has 15 amino acids. Germline loops: CDR1 SGDLS, CDR2 YYNGEE. CDR3 protein: CASSVGIAAAYEQFF. The DNA for the CDR3 is TGTGCCAGCAGCGTAGGAATTGCCGCCGCCTACGAGCAGTTCTTC.

There are many counts of this clonotype. The chain employs TRBV6-1 and TRBJ2-6; D gene ambiguous. The CDR3 runs 14 residues. The ends were cut back, 8 bases at V and 0 bases at J, with 8 bases in the middle. Germline V CDR1 and CDR2: MNHNS, SASEGT. CDR3 in DNA: TGTGCCAGCGGGGAACTCTCTGGGGCCAACGTCCTGACTTTC. This codes for CASGELSGANVLTF.

The chain links TRBV19 to TRBJ2-4, with unresolved D. V was pared by 5 bases and J by 6 bases, with 14 bases between. The CDR3 is 14 amino acids. CDR1 is LNHDA, CDR2 SQIVND, per germline (reference sequence). The CDR3 region is CASSGRDRVNIQYF. The CDR3 DNA sequence: TGTGCCAGTAGTGGTAGAGATCGAGTAAACATTCAGTACTTC.

Note on this clonotype: A much larger clone sits a single nucleotide away, making a read error possible. V gene TRBV2 combines with J gene TRBJ1-6, with 8 bases identical to TRBD1. The CDR3 extends over 17 amino acids. With V trimmed by 5 bases and J by 2 bases, 8 bases remained unmatched. CDR1 is SNHLY and CDR2 is FYNNEI in the germline V gene. CDR3: CASSPGQGSPYNSPLHF. The CDR3 nucleotides read TGTGCCAGCAGTCCCGGACAGGGAAGCCCCTATAATTCACCCCTCCACTTT.

This clonotype has just a few counts. The chain couples TRBV12-3 or TRBV12-4 to TRBJ2-3, with D uncertain. The CDR3 runs to 13 residues. Trimming removed 5 bases from V and 6 bases from J, with 12 bases in between. The CDR3 loop reads CASSTMVGDTQYF. As DNA, the CDR3 is TGTGCCAGCAGTACCATGGTTGGCGATACGCAGTATTTT.

The sample holds many counts of this clonotype. The rearrangement uses TRBV9 and TRBJ1-6; TRBD1 is a possible D gene (5 bases). V lost 1 base and J lost 13, with 21 bases in between. The CDR3 is 16 amino acids. CDR1 SGDLS and CDR2 YYNGEE come from the germline V gene. DNA for the CDR3: TGTGCCAGCAGCGTAACAGGAGACAGCAGCCGACTCCCCCTCCACTTT. This encodes CASSVTGDSSRLPLHF.

V and J are TRBV6-6 and TRBJ1-1; D uncertain. The CDR3 loop spans 16 amino acids. Per germline, CDR1 MNHNY and CDR2 SVGAGI (reference sequence). V dropped 2 bases and J dropped 5 bases, with 18 bases sitting between them. The DNA for the CDR3 is TGTGCCAGCAGTTACCCCTTTGACGGCCGAGGAACTGAAGCTTTCTTT. It yields the protein CASSYPFDGRGTEAFF.

This clonotype was observed at least ten times. The V and J genes are TRBV12-5 and TRBJ2-5; the match to TRBD1 covers 9 bases. Losses at the gene ends were 7 bases for V and 5 bases for J; bases not matched to a gene: 11. The CDR3 sequence is 15 residues long. The germline gives CDR1 LGHNT, CDR2 FRNRAP. The chain's CDR3 is CASARGDRERETQYF. CDR3 in DNA: TGTGCTAGTGCCCGGGGGGACAGGGAGAGGGAGACCCAGTACTTC. The full variable domain, completed using reference TRBV12-5 and TRBJ2-5, is DARVTQTPRHKVTEMGQEVTMRCQPILGHNTVFWYRQTMMQGLELLAYFRNRAPLDDSGMPKDRFSAEMPDATLATLKIQPSEPRDSAVYFCASARGDRERETQYFGPGTRLLVL.

The V and J genes are TRBV20-1 and TRBJ2-3, with D maybe TRBD2 (5 bases). V was clipped by 5 bases and J by 2 bases, with 17 bases between them. The CDR3 runs to 15 residues. Germline V gene sequence: CDR1 DFQATT, CDR2 SNEGSKA (reference sequence). The CDR3 nucleotides read TGCAGTGCTCTCCGGACTGGATCGACCACAGATACGCAGTATTTT. The encoded protein is CSALRTGSTTDTQYF.

This clonotype was counted a few times. The rearrangement uses TRBV12-3 or TRBV12-4 and TRBJ1-1; D not resolved. The V end lost 9 bases, the J end lost 4 bases, and 12 bases lay between the germline ends. The CDR3 has 12 residues. CDR3 in DNA: TGTGCCAGTAGGCCCGCAGGCACTGAAGCTTTCTTT. The encoded protein is CASRPAGTEAFF.

This chain joins TRBV7-2 and TRBJ2-3, with D perhaps matching TRBD1 or TRBD2 (6 bases each). The CDR3 length is 18 residues. V shed 0 bases and J shed 3 bases, with 19 bases lying between them. Germline V lookup: CDR1 SGHTA, CDR2 FQGNSA. DNA for the CDR3: TGTGCCAGCAGCTTAGCACTAGCCTGGGAAAGGGGGACAGATACGCAGTATTTT. It codes for CASSLALAWERGTDTQYF.

The chain joins TRBV10-3 to TRBJ2-7; 7 nucleotides match TRBD1. CDR1 is ENHRY and CDR2 is SYGVKD in the germline V gene. CDR3 size: 13 residues. V was pared by 10 bases and J by 1 base, with 7 bases of the junction left unmatched. CDR3 DNA sequence: TGTGCCAGCCTCGGGACAGATTCCTACGAGCAGTACTTC. This encodes CASLGTDSYEQYF.

This clonotype was picked up many times. The rearrangement joins TRBV20-1 to TRBJ2-7, with D perhaps matching TRBD1 (6 bases). With 6 bases removed from V and 0 bases from J, the gap between germline ends came to 12 bases. This CDR3 spans 13 amino acids. CDR1 and CDR2 (germline): DFQATT, SNEGSKA (reference sequence). In DNA form, the CDR3 reads TGCAGTGCCAGGGACACCAACTCCTACGAGCAGTACTTC. This translates into CSARDTNSYEQYF.

There are many counts of this clonotype. This sequence joins TRBV12-3 or TRBV12-4 and TRBJ2-3; perhaps TRBD1 as D (6 bases). The CDR3 spans 17 residues. The V gene lost 5 bases and the J gene lost 2 bases, with 20 bases spanning the gap. The CDR3 DNA reads TGTGCCAGCAGTACCCGACCGTTACAGGGTTTCACAGATACGCAGTATTTT. Amino acids: CASSTRPLQGFTDTQYF.

The chain combines TRBV20-1 with TRBJ2-5; no reliable D call. V lost 8 bases and J lost 2, with 12 bases in between. The CDR3 length is 12 residues. The germline V gene encodes CDR1 DFQATT and CDR2 SNEGSKA (reference sequence). This CDR3 reads CSPLLPQETQYF. CDR3 DNA sequence: TGCAGTCCGCTGCTACCGCAAGAGACCCAGTACTTC.

There are many counts of this clonotype. CDR3 region: CASSLRAGFENEQYF. The CDR3 DNA follows: TGTGCCAGCAGCTTACGGGCCGGTTTTGAAAACGAGCAGTACTTC. The chain joins TRBV7-9 to TRBJ2-7; D remains unclear. This CDR3 has 15 amino acids. V lost 2 bases, J lost 5 bases, and 16 bases lay in between. The germline CDR1 and CDR2 sequences are SEHNR and FQNEAQ (reference sequence).

This clonotype was counted between two and nine times. A junction boundary mismatches the germline segment, possibly from a read error. The rearrangement links TRBV27 to TRBJ1-6, with a tentative D call TRBD1 (5 bases). The CDR3 runs to 16 residues. Germline values: CDR1 MNHEY, CDR2 SMNVEV (reference sequence). The CDR3 coding sequence is TGTGCCAGCCGTTTACCCGGGGGAGGGATAGGCTCACCCCTCCACTTT. It specifies CASRLPGGGIGSPLHF.

In this sample, this clonotype turned up many times. The J gene is TRBJ2-3, the V gene TRBV11-2; D not resolved. V shed 5 bases and J shed 2 bases, with 11 bases lying between them. CDR1 and CDR2 (germline): SGHAT, FQNNGV. The CDR3 length is 14 residues. CDR3 protein: CASSATPDTDTQYF. CDR3 nucleotide sequence: TGTGCCAGCAGCGCGACACCGGACACAGATACGCAGTATTTT.

The chain links TRBV19 to TRBJ2-1; D call uncertain. The CDR3 extends over 13 amino acids. V lost 7 bases and J 8 bases, leaving 15 bases between the germline ends. Germline CDR1 LNHDA, CDR2 SQIVND (reference sequence). CDR3 nucleotide sequence: TGTGCCAGTACTACCGACCGGGCAGATGAGCAGTTCTTC. This codes for CASTTDRADEQFF.

The CDR3 region has the DNA TGCAGCGTGCGGGTCGGCTACCCCTACGAGCAGTACTTC. It codes for CSVRVGYPYEQYF. The chain has TRBV29-1 and TRBJ2-7, with D possibly TRBD2 on 5 matching bases. Germline CDR1 is SQVTM and CDR2 is ANQGSEA. V was cut by 6 bases and J by 2 bases, with 14 bases left in between. The CDR3 is 13 amino acids.

This clonotype was counted many times. The chain is built from TRBV11-2 and TRBJ1-5; 9 nucleotides line up with TRBD1. The V segment lost 5 bases and the J segment 4 bases; nucleotides outside the gene matches: 6. Germline values: CDR1 SGHAT, CDR2 FQNNGV. The CDR3 length is 15 residues. CDR3 residues: CASSPEGTGNQPQHF. The CDR3 nucleotides are TGTGCCAGCAGCCCCGAAGGGACAGGGAATCAGCCCCAGCATTTT.

This clonotype was observed many times. This chain joins TRBV7-2 and TRBJ2-1; unclear D gene. The V and J ends lost 3 bases and 4 bases respectively, with 10 bases between them. This CDR3 comprises 14 residues. The V gene's germline CDR1 is SGHTA and CDR2 FQGNSA. CDR3 region: CASSLIGLYNEQFF. In DNA form, the CDR3 reads TGTGCCAGCAGCTTGATAGGGCTATACAATGAGCAGTTCTTC.

V is TRBV20-1 and J is TRBJ1-5, with 7 bases that match TRBD1. This CDR3 comprises 14 residues. With V trimmed by 6 bases and J by 2 bases, 7 bases remained unmatched. Germline V lookup: CDR1 DFQATT, CDR2 SNEGSKA (reference sequence). CDR3: CSARGQWGNQPQHF. In DNA, the CDR3 is TGCAGTGCAAGGGGGCAGTGGGGCAATCAGCCCCAGCATTTT.

In its sample, this clonotype was seen many times. CDR3 coding DNA: TGTGCCAGCAGTGATAGGGCGGAGACCCAGTACTTC. This encodes CASSDRAETQYF. The chain is built from TRBV12-3 or TRBV12-4 and TRBJ2-5, with D unresolved. The V end lost 5 bases, the J end lost 5 bases, and 9 bases lay between the germline ends. This CDR3 region has 12 residues.

This clonotype has only a few counts. This rearrangement joins TRBV9 to TRBJ1-2; a weak D match, TRBD1 (5 bases). This CDR3 has 17 residues. Germline V lookup: CDR1 SGDLS, CDR2 YYNGEE. The ends were cut back, 4 bases at V and 0 bases at J, with 19 bases in the middle. The CDR3 bases are TGTGCCAGCAGCCCACGGGACGCCGCGACCTCTAACTATGGCTACACCTTC. Translating it yields CASSPRDAATSNYGYTF.

This clonotype was observed a single time. Given a much more abundant clone one base away, this may be a read error. As DNA, the CDR3 is TGTGCCAGCAGCCGGACAGGGGGCTACAATGAGCAGTTCTTC. Translated, it gives CASSRTGGYNEQFF. The J gene is TRBJ2-1, the V gene TRBV2, with 10 bases matching TRBD1. The CDR3 sequence is 14 residues long. The germline V gene encodes CDR1 SNHLY and CDR2 FYNNEI. The junction had 2 bases not matched to a gene; V was cut back by 6 bases and J by 3 bases.

This clonotype has more than one count but fewer than ten. The chain has TRBV7-8 and TRBJ1-2; TRBD1 matches at 11 bases. This CDR3 comprises 14 residues. Germline-derived CDR1 and CDR2 are SGHVS and FQNEAQ. V lost 4 bases to trimming and J lost 6 bases; unmatched junction nucleotides: 4. The CDR3 sequence: CASSSGTGGNGYTF. The CDR3 region has the DNA TGTGCCAGCAGCTCAGGGACAGGGGGAAATGGCTACACCTTC.

The CDR3 loop reads CASSLTSDPEGTQYF. CDR3 in DNA: TGCGCCAGCAGCTTGACCTCCGACCCCGAGGGGACCCAGTACTTC. The V and J genes are TRBV5-1 and TRBJ2-5; maybe TRBD2 (5 bases). The germline V gene has CDR1 SGHRS and CDR2 YFSETQ. CDR3 size: 15 residues. Trimming removed 1 base from V and 7 bases from J, with 17 bases in between.

On this clonotype: This may stem from a read error, because a much larger clone lies one nucleotide away. V gene TRBV2 combines with J gene TRBJ2-7; 8 positions match TRBD2. The CDR3 covers 15 residues. The V segment lost 6 bases and the J segment 7 bases; nucleotides outside the gene matches: 14. Per germline, CDR1 SNHLY and CDR2 FYNNEI. CDR3 sequence (DNA): TGTGCCAGCAGCGGGACTGGCGGGGGGCGGGGTGAGCAGTACTTC. This sequence encodes CASSGTGGGRGEQYF.

This clonotype was counted ten times or more. The chain uses TRBV12-3 or TRBV12-4 and TRBJ1-2, with unresolved D. The CDR3 covers 12 residues. V was clipped by 6 bases and J by 5 bases, with 10 bases between them. CDR3 nucleotides: TGTGCCAGCAGCACCGGAACATATGGCTACACCTTC. As protein: CASSTGTYGYTF.

This clonotype was observed many times. The chain uses TRBV10-3 and TRBJ2-5, with D tentatively TRBD2 (5 bases). The CDR3 covers 12 residues. CDR1 and CDR2 from the germline V gene are ENHRY and SYGVKD. V gave up 6 bases and J gave up 2 bases, with 7 bases separating them. This CDR3 reads CAISSGQETQYF. The CDR3 DNA reads TGTGCCATCAGCTCGGGGCAAGAGACCCAGTACTTC.